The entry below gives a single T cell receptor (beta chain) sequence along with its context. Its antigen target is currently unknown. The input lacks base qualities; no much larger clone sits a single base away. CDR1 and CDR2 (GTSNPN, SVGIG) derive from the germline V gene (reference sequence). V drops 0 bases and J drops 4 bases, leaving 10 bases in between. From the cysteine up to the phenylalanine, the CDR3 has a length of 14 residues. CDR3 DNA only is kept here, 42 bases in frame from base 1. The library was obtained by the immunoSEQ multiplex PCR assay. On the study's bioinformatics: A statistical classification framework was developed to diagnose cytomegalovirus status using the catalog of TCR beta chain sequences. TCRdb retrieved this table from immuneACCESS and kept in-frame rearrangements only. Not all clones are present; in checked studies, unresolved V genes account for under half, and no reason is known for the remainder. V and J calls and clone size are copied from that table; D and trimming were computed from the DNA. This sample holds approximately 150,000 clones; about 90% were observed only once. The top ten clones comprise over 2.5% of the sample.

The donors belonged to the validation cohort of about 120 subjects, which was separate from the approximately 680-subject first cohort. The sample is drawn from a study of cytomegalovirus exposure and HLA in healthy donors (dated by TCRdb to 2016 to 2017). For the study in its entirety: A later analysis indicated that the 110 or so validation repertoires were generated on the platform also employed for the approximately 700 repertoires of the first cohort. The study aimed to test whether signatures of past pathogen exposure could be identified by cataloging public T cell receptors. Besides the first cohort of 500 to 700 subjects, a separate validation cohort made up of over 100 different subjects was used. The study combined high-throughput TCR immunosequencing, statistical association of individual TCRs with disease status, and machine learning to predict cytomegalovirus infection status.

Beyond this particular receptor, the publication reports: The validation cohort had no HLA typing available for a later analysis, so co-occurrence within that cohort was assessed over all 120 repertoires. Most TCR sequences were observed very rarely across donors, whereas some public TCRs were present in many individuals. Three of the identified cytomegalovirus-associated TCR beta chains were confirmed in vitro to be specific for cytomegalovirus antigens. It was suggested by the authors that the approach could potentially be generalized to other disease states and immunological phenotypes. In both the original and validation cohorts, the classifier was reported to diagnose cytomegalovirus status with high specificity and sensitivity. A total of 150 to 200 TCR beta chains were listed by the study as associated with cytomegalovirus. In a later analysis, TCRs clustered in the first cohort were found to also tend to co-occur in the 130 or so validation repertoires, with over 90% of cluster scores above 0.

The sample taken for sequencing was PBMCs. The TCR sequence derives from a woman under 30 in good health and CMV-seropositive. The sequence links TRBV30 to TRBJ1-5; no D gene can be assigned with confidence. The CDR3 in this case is CAWSVGRLNQPQHF. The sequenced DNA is TGTGCCTGGAGTGTAGGCAGGCTGAATCAGCCCCAGCATTTT.